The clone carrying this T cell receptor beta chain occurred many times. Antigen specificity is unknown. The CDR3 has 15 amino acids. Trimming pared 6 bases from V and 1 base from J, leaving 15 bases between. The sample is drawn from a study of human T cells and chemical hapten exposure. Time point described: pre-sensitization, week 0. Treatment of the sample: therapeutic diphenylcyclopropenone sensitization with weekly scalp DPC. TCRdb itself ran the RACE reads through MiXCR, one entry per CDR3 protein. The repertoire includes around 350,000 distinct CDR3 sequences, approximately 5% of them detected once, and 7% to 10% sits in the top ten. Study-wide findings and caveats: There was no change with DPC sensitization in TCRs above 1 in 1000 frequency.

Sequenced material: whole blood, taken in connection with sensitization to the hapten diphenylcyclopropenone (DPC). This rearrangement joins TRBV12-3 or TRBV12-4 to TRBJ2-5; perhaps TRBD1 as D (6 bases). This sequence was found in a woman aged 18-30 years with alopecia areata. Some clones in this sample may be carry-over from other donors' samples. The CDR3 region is CASSPGQRGQETQYF. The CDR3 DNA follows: TGTGCCAGCAGCCCTGGACAGCGAGGCCAAGAGACCCAGTACTTC.